The source of this TCR beta chain is a study of blood T cell repertoires in COVID-19. Study overall: The cDNA or gDNA used as material had been derived from T cells, B-cell-depleted T cells, or PBMCs.

Trimming took 6 bases from V and 5 from J, leaving 19 bases between them. The germline V gene encodes CDR1 KGHSH and CDR2 LQKENI. The CDR3 has 15 amino acids. The data were produced by immunoSEQ multiplex PCR, yet TCRdb's version contains in-frame clones alone and is incomplete. The sample lists roughly 250,000 clones, approximately 78% seen once, with 9.5% to 15% in the top ten. Sequenced input: peripheral blood. The source of this sequence is a woman aged 55-69 years with active or convalescent COVID-19. The J gene is TRBJ2-5, the V gene TRBV18, with a weak D call TRBD2 (5 bases). DNA for the CDR3: TGTGCCAGCTCCCCCGGGGTTGGGCCCCTGGAGACCCAGTACTTC. It encodes CASSPGVGPLETQYF.